What follows are 20 T cell receptor beta chains derived from one specimen sequenced in a study of cytomegalovirus exposure and HLA in healthy donors. PCR used 60 Vbeta primers and 13 Jbeta primers. Assay used: immunoSEQ multiplex PCR; TCRdb lists only in-frame clones, some missing. The sample yields more than 150,000 clones, more than 75% seen once. The sequenced material came from PBMCs. The receptor set was obtained from a woman aged 25 to 45 in good health and CMV-seropositive.

The chain employs TRBV28 and TRBJ2-5; 8 nucleotides match TRBD2. With V trimmed by 5 bases and J by 5 bases, 10 bases remained unmatched. The germline gives CDR1 MDHEN, CDR2 SYDVKM. The CDR3 extends over 15 amino acids. This chain's CDR3 is CASSPLGGVRETQYF. CDR3 in DNA: TGTGCCAGCAGTCCCCTCGGGGGGGTCCGGGAGACCCAGTACTTC.

The genes are TRBV18 and TRBJ2-2, with TRBD1 matching over 12 bases. The CDR3 has 15 residues. CDR1 is KGHSH, CDR2 LQKENI, per germline. V gave up 3 bases and J gave up 4 bases; unmatched junction bases: 0. The CDR3 DNA follows: TGTGCCAGCTCACCGGGACAGGGGGCCACCGGGGAGCTGTTTTTT. Its protein product is CASSPGQGATGELFF.

The V and J genes are TRBV9 and TRBJ1-3; no clear D gene. Trimming stripped 4 bases from V and 2 bases from J, with 16 bases between. The CDR3 covers 16 residues. Germline lookup yields CDR1 SGDLS and CDR2 YYNGEE. The CDR3 here is CASSPQPGDTGNTIYF. The CDR3 DNA reads TGTGCCAGCAGCCCTCAGCCCGGGGATACTGGAAACACCATATATTTT. The whole variable domain, filled in from reference TRBV9 and TRBJ1-3, reads DSGVTQTPKHLITATGQRVTLRCSPRSGDLSVYWYQQSLDQGLQFLIQYYNGEERAKGNILERFSAQQFPDLHSELNLSSLELGDSALYFCASSPQPGDTGNTIYFGEGSWLTVV.

The chain combines TRBV7-6 with TRBJ1-3; 8 nucleotides agree with TRBD1. The ends lost 1 base at V and 0 bases at J; junction bases unmatched: 2. Germline V CDR1 and CDR2: SGHVS, FNYEAQ. This CDR3 contains 16 residues. The CDR3 reads CASSLGDRFSGNTIYF. CDR3 nucleotide sequence: TGTGCCAGCAGCTTAGGGGACAGGTTCTCTGGAAACACCATATATTTT.

A few counts support this clone. J is TRBJ1-1 and V is TRBV7-2, with D perhaps matching TRBD1 (5 bases). Trimming cost V 4 bases and J 3 bases, with 9 bases left between them. CDR1 and CDR2 (germline): SGHTA, FQGNSA. CDR3 length equals 13 residues. CDR3 residues: CASSSRGDTEAFF. The DNA of the CDR3 is TGTGCCAGCAGCTCCCGGGGGGACACTGAAGCTTTCTTT. The full variable domain, completed using reference TRBV7-2 and TRBJ1-1, is GAGVSQSPSNKVTEKGKDVELRCDPISGHTALYWYRQSLGQGLEFLIYFQGNSAPDKSGLPSDRFSAERTGGSVSTLTIQRTQQEDSAVYLCASSSRGDTEAFFGQGTRLTVV.

The J gene is TRBJ2-7, the V gene TRBV19, with D perhaps TRBD2 (6 bases). The germline gives CDR1 LNHDA, CDR2 SQIVND (reference sequence). This CDR3 is 13 amino acids long. V lost 0 bases and J lost 7, with 10 bases in between. The CDR3 spells CASSIDGGREQYF. As DNA, the CDR3 is TGTGCCAGTAGTATAGACGGGGGAAGAGAGCAGTACTTC.

This clone was counted only a few times. The chain links TRBV4-1 to TRBJ2-5; 8 nucleotides agree with TRBD1. With 4 bases clipped from V and 3 bases from J, the junction kept 10 bases outside the gene matches. Germline lookup yields CDR1 MGHRA and CDR2 YSYEKL. This CDR3 contains 16 residues. The CDR3 reads CASSPNRGRRKETQYF. CDR3 DNA sequence: TGCGCCAGCAGCCCAAACAGGGGGAGACGGAAAGAGACCCAGTACTTC.

CDR3 bases: TGTGCCTGGACCCCCCGGACCCGGGGGGGTGGCTACACCTTC. It is translated as CAWTPRTRGGGYTF. The J gene is TRBJ1-2, the V gene TRBV30; TRBD1 might be the D (5 bases). Germline V CDR1 and CDR2: GTSNPN, SVGIG (reference sequence). The CDR3 extends over 14 amino acids. V lost 4 bases to trimming and J lost 7 bases, with 19 bases between them. Based on the CDR3 plus reference TRBV30 and TRBJ1-2, the full variable domain is SQTIHQWPATLVQPVGSPLSLECTVEGTSNPNLYWYRQAAGRGLQLLFYSVGIGQISSEVPQNLSASRPQDRQFILSSKKLLLSDSGFYLCAWTPRTRGGGYTFGSGTRLTVV.

This clone was recorded many times. Other DNA sequences from this sample encode an identical CDR3 as well. This chain uses TRBV18 with TRBJ2-3; D may be TRBD1 (5 bases). The length of the CDR3 is 13 residues. Germline V gives CDR1 KGHSH, CDR2 LQKENI. V lost 3 bases and J lost 3, with 7 bases in between. This CDR3 is CASSPAGTDTQYF. In nucleotides, the CDR3 is TGTGCCAGCTCACCGGCAGGGACAGATACGCAGTATTTT.

This clone was detected only a few times. The CDR3 DNA follows: TGTGCCAGCACCAGAGGCCCTAGCAATCAGCCCCAGCATTTT. It codes for CASTRGPSNQPQHF. The gene calls are TRBV7-9 and TRBJ1-5; no clear D. The germline V gene has CDR1 SEHNR and CDR2 FQNEAQ (reference sequence). The CDR3 length is 14 residues. Trimming cost V 7 bases and J 0 bases, with 10 bases left between them.

The chain recombines TRBV11-2 with TRBJ1-3, with 9 bases matching TRBD1. CDR1 is SGHAT, CDR2 FQNNGV, per germline. Trimming at V came to 5 bases and at J to 0 bases, leaving 2 bases not matched to a gene. The CDR3 has 15 amino acids. The CDR3 DNA reads TGTGCCAGCAGCCGGACAGGGGACTCTGGAAACACCATATATTTT. As protein: CASSRTGDSGNTIYF.

As to this clone: Germline and junction disagree at one end, which may indicate a read error. The genes are TRBV7-9 and TRBJ2-5, with D possibly TRBD1 on 8 matching bases. From germline, CDR1 is SEHNR and CDR2 FQNEAQ (reference sequence). The length of the CDR3 is 12 residues. The CDR3 nucleotides read TGTTCCAGCAACAGGGGGGGTGAGACCCAGTACTTC. As protein: CSSNRGGETQYF.

In this sample, this clone turned up a few times. The gene calls are TRBV27 and TRBJ2-3; TRBD1 might be the D (5 bases). V lost 3 bases and J 0 bases, leaving 10 bases between the germline ends. In germline, CDR1 is MNHEY, CDR2 SMNVEV (reference sequence). This CDR3 comprises 15 residues. Here the CDR3 reads CASSLNRPSTDTQYF. CDR3 sequence (DNA): TGTGCCAGCAGTTTGAACAGGCCTAGCACAGATACGCAGTATTTT.

The chain recombines TRBV5-5 with TRBJ2-2; D may be TRBD2 (6 bases). Germline CDR1 SGHKS, CDR2 YYEKEE (reference sequence). V lost 0 bases and J lost 6, with 6 bases in between. This CDR3 region has 13 residues. The CDR3 spells CASSLGGAGELFF. The CDR3 DNA reads as TGTGCCAGCAGCTTGGGCGGGGCCGGGGAGCTGTTTTTT.

The chain uses TRBV6-5 and TRBJ2-1; tentatively, D is TRBD1 (6 bases). The V gene's germline CDR1 is MNHEY and CDR2 SVGAGI. V dropped 4 bases and J dropped 1 base, with 11 bases sitting between them. CDR3 size: 15 residues. In DNA, the CDR3 is TGTGCCAGCAGTTCCCAGGGGCAGTCCTACAATGAGCAGTTCTTC. Translating gives CASSSQGQSYNEQFF.

The rearrangement joins TRBV25-1 to TRBJ1-5, with D uncertain. The CDR3 sequence is 14 residues long. Trimming took 7 bases from V and 0 from J, leaving 10 bases between them. CDR1 and CDR2 from the germline V gene are MGHDK and SYGVNS. CDR3 region: CASKAGYSNQPQHF. The DNA for the CDR3 is TGTGCCAGCAAAGCGGGGTATAGCAATCAGCCCCAGCATTTT.

V usage is TRBV7-9 and J usage is TRBJ2-2; D is undetermined. Germline assignment: CDR1 SEHNR and CDR2 FQNEAQ (reference sequence). V lost 1 base and J 2 bases, leaving 14 bases between the germline ends. The CDR3 runs to 17 residues. The CDR3: CASSLGAKESNTGELFF. CDR3 nucleotide sequence: TGTGCCAGCAGCTTAGGGGCCAAAGAGTCAAACACCGGGGAGCTGTTTTTT. The variable domain in full, completed from reference TRBV7-9 and TRBJ2-2, reads DTGVSQNPRHKITKRGQNVTFRCDPISEHNRLYWYRQTLGQGPEFLTYFQNEAQLEKSRLLSDRFSAERPKGSFSTLEIQRTEQGDSAMYLCASSLGAKESNTGELFFGEGSRLTVL.

The CDR3, as DNA: TGTGCCAGCAGTTTACACCTAAACCGTAATTCACCCCTCCACTTT. Residues: CASSLHLNRNSPLHF. V is TRBV28 and J is TRBJ1-6; D gene ambiguous. This CDR3 is 15 amino acids long. The ends were cut back, 2 bases at V and 6 bases at J, with 11 bases in the middle. CDR1 is MDHEN and CDR2 is SYDVKM in the germline V gene.

The CDR3 region is CASSPRAGNEKLFF. DNA for the CDR3: TGTGCCAGCAGCCCCAGGGCCGGCAATGAAAAACTGTTTTTT. The rearrangement links TRBV7-2 to TRBJ1-4, with TRBD1 as a possible D gene (5 bases). The CDR3 consists of 14 residues. The V and J ends lost 5 bases and 5 bases respectively, with 12 bases between them. Germline V lookup: CDR1 SGHTA, CDR2 FQGNSA.

The V and J genes are TRBV6-1 and TRBJ2-7; 7 bases fit TRBD1. CDR3 length equals 15 residues. V shed 2 bases, J shed 2 bases, and the junction held 6 bases outside the gene matches. From germline, CDR1 is MNHNS and CDR2 SASEGT. The CDR3 DNA follows: TGTGCCAGCAGTGAATTCTGGACAGGAACCTACGAGCAGTACTTC. This sequence encodes CASSEFWTGTYEQYF.